What follows are 3 T cell receptor beta chains derived from one specimen sequenced in a study of CD8 T cells in Susac syndrome. Roughly 0.5 to 1 ug RNA was reverse transcribed with random hexamers. Via MiXCR, TCRdb re-called the immunoSEQ multiplex PCR reads, giving one row per CDR3 protein. The sample consists of about 140,000 distinct CDR3 sequences, around 95% of them appearing once. The sequenced sample was CD4+ T cells from PBMCs. Every receptor here comes from a human donor with Susac syndrome.

The gene calls are TRBV3-1 and TRBJ1-5; tentative D call: TRBD1 (6 bases). CDR3 length equals 15 residues. Germline values: CDR1 LGHDT, CDR2 YNNKEL (reference sequence). Deletions cut 1 base from V and 3 bases from J, with 10 bases between. CDR3: CASSQGDRINQPQHF. The CDR3 DNA follows: TGTGCCAGCAGCCAAGGTGACAGGATCAATCAGCCCCAGCATTTT.

The chain is built from TRBV21-1 and TRBJ2-6; the table's D call, TRBD1, has no DNA check behind it. TRBV21-1 is deemed a pseudogene. The CDR3 loop spans 16 amino acids. CDR3 region: CASSKDRTSGANVLTF. The DNA of the CDR3 is TGTGCCAGCAGCAAAGATCGGACAAGTGGGGCCAACGTCCTGACTTTC.

The chain employs TRBV7-2 and TRBJ1-1; D unclear. Germline loops: CDR1 SGHTA, CDR2 FQGNSA. The ends were cut back, 2 bases at V and 11 bases at J, with 21 bases in the middle. The CDR3 totals 15 residues. The CDR3 loop is CASSLSAVWSGWAFF. The DNA for the CDR3 is TGTGCCAGCAGCTTATCCGCGGTCTGGTCCGGATGGGCTTTCTTT.